The 9 T cell receptor beta chains listed next were all sequenced from one sample in a study of vaccination effects on CD4 cells after COVID-19. With the ViraFEST assay, the study expanded antigen-specific CD4+ T cells using viral peptide pools, then sequenced them. Culturing for approximately 10 days preceded CD4+ T cell isolation. Participants got two doses of BNT162b2 or mRNA-1273 vaccine. Which antigens these TCRs recognize remains unknown. TCRdb's copy holds only in-frame clones and misses some; the assay was immunoSEQ multiplex PCR. The sample lists more than 25,000 clones; roughly 80% were seen once. This specimen was CD4+ T cells from PBMCs cultured with SARS-CoV-2 spike peptides, taken after COVID-19 vaccination. These receptors were collected from a human donor who received a COVID-19 vaccine. Some clones in this sample may be carry-over from other donors' samples.

This sequence joins TRBV11-1 and TRBJ1-6, with a possible D match to TRBD1 (5 bases). Germline V gene lookup returns CDR1 SGHAT and CDR2 FQDESV (reference sequence). The CDR3 spans 16 residues. The V end was cut by 4 bases, the J end by 1 base, with 11 bases between. This chain's CDR3 is CASSSWTRSYNSPLHF. The CDR3 DNA reads as TGTGCCAGCAGCTCCTGGACAAGATCCTATAATTCACCCCTCCACTTT. The variable domain in full, with the rest retrieved from reference TRBV11-1 and TRBJ1-6, is EAEVAQSPRYKITEKSQAVAFWCDPISGHATLYWYRQILGQGPELLVQFQDESVVDDSQLPKDRFSAERLKGVDSTLKIQPAELGDSAMYLCASSSWTRSYNSPLHFGNGTRLTVT.

This chain joins TRBV6-2 or TRBV6-3 and TRBJ1-2; unclear D gene. The CDR3 extends over 13 amino acids. Germline assignment: CDR1 MNHEY and CDR2 SVGEGT. Trimming pared 3 bases from V and 4 bases from J, leaving 9 bases between. CDR3 region: CASSYGVIYGYTF. The CDR3 region has the DNA TGTGCCAGCAGTTATGGAGTCATCTATGGCTACACCTTC.

This clone was seen just once. The V gene is TRBV5-1, the J gene TRBJ1-3, with 7 bases lining up with TRBD1. The germline V gene encodes CDR1 SGHRS and CDR2 YFSETQ. The CDR3 has 15 amino acids. V dropped 1 base and J dropped 3; count of bases not matched to a gene: 4. The CDR3 sequence is CASSLNQGVGNTIYF. The CDR3 DNA sequence: TGCGCCAGCAGCTTGAATCAGGGGGTTGGAAACACCATATATTTT.

V gene TRBV4-1 combines with J gene TRBJ1-2; 9 bases agree with TRBD1. CDR3 length: 15 amino acids. In germline, CDR1 is MGHRA, CDR2 YSYEKL. V was clipped by 2 bases and J by 8 bases; unmatched bases: 9. CDR3 region: CASSQWDRAAKGYTF. For the CDR3, the DNA is TGCGCCAGCAGCCAATGGGACAGGGCTGCAAAGGGCTACACCTTC.

This clone was found once. This rearrangement joins TRBV28 to TRBJ2-6; the D gene could be TRBD1 or TRBD2 (5 bases each). Germline lookup yields CDR1 MDHEN and CDR2 SYDVKM. The CDR3 extends over 16 amino acids. The V gene lost 2 bases and the J gene lost 4 bases, with 12 bases spanning the gap. The CDR3 nucleotides read TGTGCCAGCAGTTTAAGAGGGGCGGAGGGGGCCAACGTCCTGACTTTC. Amino acids: CASSLRGAEGANVLTF.

The sample holds a few counts of this clone. The chain uses TRBV18 and TRBJ1-1; 7 nucleotides match TRBD1. The CDR3 covers 13 residues. Germline V lookup: CDR1 KGHSH, CDR2 LQKENI. Trimming took 4 bases from V and 5 from J; bases not matched to a gene: 4. DNA for the CDR3: TGTGCCAGCTCACAGACAGGGCGGACTGAAGCTTTCTTT. Protein: CASSQTGRTEAFF.

This clone was observed a handful of times. The rearrangement links TRBV9 to TRBJ2-1; D not resolved. Trimming took 2 bases from V and 8 from J, leaving 5 bases between them. CDR1 SGDLS and CDR2 YYNGEE come from the germline V gene. This CDR3 is built from 11 residues. The CDR3 here is CASSVLDEQFF. CDR3 DNA sequence: TGTGCCAGCAGCGTTCTAGATGAGCAGTTCTTC.

This chain uses TRBV6-4 with TRBJ2-3; TRBD2 matches 9 bases. CDR3 length: 15 residues. The germline V gene has CDR1 MRHNA and CDR2 SNTAGT. The V and J ends lost 5 bases and 4 bases, in that order; junction bases with no gene match: 7. The CDR3 reads CASSLAGGIADTQYF. The CDR3 region has the DNA TGTGCCAGCAGTCTCGCGGGGGGGATAGCAGATACGCAGTATTTT.

The rearrangement joins TRBV25-1 to TRBJ1-2, with 9 bases that match TRBD1. V gave up 8 bases and J gave up 4 bases; unmatched junction bases: 8. The CDR3 spans 14 residues. CDR1 is MGHDK, CDR2 SYGVNS, per germline. CDR3 sequence reads: CASSSPDRGYGYTF. CDR3 in DNA: TGTGCCAGCTCCTCCCCGGACAGGGGCTATGGCTACACCTTC.